These 7 T cell receptor beta chains originate from one sample sequenced in a study of regulatory T cells in long-lasting Graves disease. Time point here: persistent/refractory GD, antithyroid drugs over 5 years with positive TRAb. PBMCs provided the RNA from which the TCR library was made. The authors built TCR beta libraries using iRepertoire HTBI primers and Arm-PCR of CDR3 regions. TCRdb re-derived calls from the multiplex PCR reads in MiXCR, one entry per CDR3 protein. This sample yields about 340,000 distinct CDR3 sequences, of which around 20% are seen a single time; 29% belongs to the top ten. The source was peripheral blood mononuclear cells (PBMCs), collected when the disease was refractory, from a patient treated with antithyroid drugs. Source of these receptors: a female donor with Graves disease.

Points on this clonotype: This could be a read error, since a much larger clone is one nucleotide away. Likely a read error: the CDR3 ends without its conserved phenylalanine or tryptophan. The chain carries TRBV18 and TRBJ2-7; 10 nucleotides match TRBD2. This CDR3 region has 15 residues. The J segment lost 5 bases and the V segment lost 9 bases, leaving 13 bases of the junction unmatched. Germline V lookup: CDR1 KGHSH, CDR2 LQKENI. The DNA of the CDR3 is TGTGCCAGTTCTGACCTAGCGGGAGTTGGCAACGAGCAGTACTCC. It encodes CASSDLAGVGNEQYS.

This clonotype was observed a handful of times. This sequence joins TRBV5-1 and TRBJ2-7; the match to TRBD1 covers 9 bases. V gave up 1 base and J gave up 6 bases; unmatched junction bases: 5. This CDR3 comprises 14 residues. CDR1 SGHRS and CDR2 YFSETQ come from the germline V gene. CDR3 sequence: CASSLHRGLVEQYF. As DNA, the CDR3 is TGCGCCAGCAGCTTGCACAGGGGGCTGGTCGAGCAGTACTTC.

In this sample, this clonotype turned up many times. The chain combines TRBV6-5 with TRBJ2-7; tentatively, D is TRBD1 (5 bases). The CDR3 length is 15 residues. Trimming cost V 0 bases and J 8 bases, with 17 bases left between them. In germline, CDR1 is MNHEY, CDR2 SVGAGI. CDR3 nucleotides: TGTGCCAGCAGTTACTCGAGCTCAGGGCGGTCAAAGCAGTACTTC. Translation gives CASSYSSSGRSKQYF.

This clonotype was recorded many times. The chain is built from TRBV2 and TRBJ1-2; D remains ambiguous. V was cut by 4 bases and J by 0 bases, with 12 bases left in between. There are 15 residues in the CDR3. Looked up from germline, CDR1 is SNHLY and CDR2 is FYNNEI. The CDR3 DNA sequence: TGTGCCAGCAGTGCTCTCCAGAGCGCTAACTATGGCTACACCTTC. Encoded protein: CASSALQSANYGYTF.

With regard to this clonotype: A much larger clone differs from this one at a single base, so this may be a read error. The genes are TRBV30 and TRBJ1-4, with D perhaps TRBD1 (5 bases). Germline-derived CDR1 and CDR2 are GTSNPN and SVGIG (reference sequence). The CDR3 is 11 amino acids. The CDR3 nucleotides read TGTGCCCGGAGTGTACTGGGACGGGCAGCTTTT. It is translated as CARSVLGRAAF.

This clonotype was detected only a few times. The chain carries TRBV29-1 and TRBJ1-4; 9 nucleotides line up with TRBD1. This CDR3 is built from 13 residues. CDR1 and CDR2 (germline): SQVTM, ANQGSEA. Trimming cost V 6 bases and J 5 bases; bases outside gene matches: 4. The CDR3 region is CSVPGQGNEKLFF. CDR3 coding DNA: TGCAGCGTACCGGGACAGGGCAATGAAAAACTGTTTTTT.

The genes are TRBV7-6 and TRBJ1-3; D call uncertain. This CDR3 region has 16 residues. V was trimmed by 2 bases and J by 0 bases, leaving 11 bases between them. Germline V CDR1 and CDR2: SGHVS, FNYEAQ. CDR3 sequence (DNA): TGTGCCAGCAGCTTAAAGTCAGCGCACTCTGGAAACACCATATATTTT. This sequence encodes CASSLKSAHSGNTIYF.